These 14 T cell receptor beta chains came from one sample sequenced in a study of T cell responses to AZD1222 COVID-19 vaccine. Measured with immunoSEQ multiplex PCR; TCRdb has only the in-frame clones, and not every one. The data contain around 200,000 clones, about 90% of them singletons. The sequencing used peripheral blood, collected on day 0 of AZD1222 vaccination. The receptors here all came from an adult in good health.

The J gene is TRBJ1-1, the V gene TRBV18, with D maybe TRBD1 (5 bases). CDR3 length: 16 residues. The ends were cut back, 0 bases at V and 2 bases at J, with 13 bases in the middle. The germline gives CDR1 KGHSH, CDR2 LQKENI. Here the CDR3 reads CASSPPWGRINTEAFF. Here the CDR3 DNA reads TGTGCCAGCTCACCACCTTGGGGACGGATAAACACTGAAGCTTTCTTT.

This chain connects TRBV27 to TRBJ2-7; the D gene could be TRBD1 or TRBD2 (5 bases each). The CDR3 is 11 residues long. Trimming removed 4 bases at V and 6 bases at J, with 7 bases between. CDR1 and CDR2 (germline): MNHEY, SMNVEV (reference sequence). The CDR3 spells CASSSGSEQYF. The CDR3 DNA reads TGTGCCAGCAGTTCAGGGAGCGAGCAGTACTTC.

This chain uses TRBV2 with TRBJ2-3; 10 bases fit TRBD2. After removal of 10 bases from V and 3 bases from J, the junction contained 10 bases not matched to a gene. The CDR3 has 15 residues. Germline loops: CDR1 SNHLY, CDR2 FYNNEI. This chain's CDR3 is CATRHLLAGTDTQYF. The CDR3 region has the DNA TGTGCCACTCGGCACCTACTAGCGGGGACAGATACGCAGTATTTT.

The chain has TRBV11-2 and TRBJ1-1, with a weak D call TRBD1 (5 bases). This CDR3 comprises 13 residues. V was trimmed by 2 bases and J by 5 bases, leaving 9 bases between them. Germline assignment: CDR1 SGHAT and CDR2 FQNNGV. In DNA form, the CDR3 reads TGTGCCAGCAGCTTACTTGGGGGGACTGAAGCTTTCTTT. This sequence encodes CASSLLGGTEAFF.

The CDR3 coding sequence is TGTGCCAGCAGCTTGGAACTTCGAGGACCCCTTACTGAAGCTTTCTTT. Its protein is CASSLELRGPLTEAFF. The chain carries TRBV5-5 and TRBJ1-1; no firm D call. Germline V gene data show CDR1 as SGHKS and CDR2 as YYEKEE (reference sequence). Trimming shortened V by 0 bases and J by 5 bases, and 17 bases separated the two germline ends. The CDR3 runs to 16 residues.

V gene TRBV30 combines with J gene TRBJ1-3, with D possibly being TRBD1 (5 bases). CDR1 and CDR2 from the germline V gene are GTSNPN and SVGIG (reference sequence). V lost 0 bases, J lost 1 base, and 10 bases lay in between. CDR3 length: 15 amino acids. The CDR3 DNA is TGTGCCTGGAGTGTTCGAGGGACTTCTGGAAACACCATATATTTT. Protein sequence: CAWSVRGTSGNTIYF. Complete variable domain (other parts from reference TRBV30 and TRBJ1-3): SQTIHQWPATLVQPVGSPLSLECTVEGTSNPNLYWYRQAAGRGLQLLFYSVGIGQISSEVPQNLSASRPQDRQFILSSKKLLLSDSGFYLCAWSVRGTSGNTIYFGEGSWLTVV.

The J gene is TRBJ1-5, the V gene TRBV15; D remains ambiguous. Trimming pared 3 bases from V and 3 bases from J, leaving 15 bases between. The CDR3 spans 16 residues. Germline-derived CDR1 and CDR2 are LNHNV and YYDKDF (reference sequence). The CDR3 sequence: CATSSLRGSANQPQHF. The CDR3 DNA is TGTGCCACCAGCAGCCTGCGTGGGTCAGCCAATCAGCCCCAGCATTTT.

This clone occurred a few times. The V gene is TRBV18, the J gene TRBJ2-1; no clear D gene. Germline V CDR1 and CDR2: KGHSH, LQKENI. The CDR3 sequence is 13 residues long. The ends were cut back, 2 bases at V and 6 bases at J, with 8 bases in the middle. The chain's CDR3 is CASSPGIFNEQFF. The CDR3 DNA sequence: TGTGCCAGCTCACCAGGGATTTTCAATGAGCAGTTCTTC.

The chain couples TRBV4-1 to TRBJ2-7, with a tentative D call TRBD1 (5 bases). Trimming pared 0 bases from V and 2 bases from J, leaving 11 bases between. The CDR3 runs 15 residues. CDR1 MGHRA and CDR2 YSYEKL come from the germline V gene. The CDR3 is CASSQETTETYEQYF. CDR3 DNA sequence: TGCGCCAGCAGCCAAGAGACGACAGAAACCTACGAGCAGTACTTC.

CDR3: CASSVARGAGAGTGELFF. In DNA form, the CDR3 reads TGTGCCAGCAGCGTAGCAAGGGGAGCGGGGGCGGGGACCGGGGAGCTGTTTTTT. The V gene is TRBV9, the J gene TRBJ2-2, with 8 bases matching TRBD2. CDR1 and CDR2 from the germline V gene are SGDLS and YYNGEE. The CDR3 has 18 residues. The J segment lost 5 bases and the V segment lost 0 bases, leaving 12 bases of the junction unmatched.

V is TRBV28 and J is TRBJ1-2; D may be TRBD1 (6 bases). Per the germline V gene, CDR1 is MDHEN and CDR2 is SYDVKM. The CDR3 contains 14 residues. V was clipped by 2 bases and J by 5 bases, with 12 bases between them. CDR3 loop: CASSLGGNGYGYTF. The CDR3 region has the DNA TGTGCCAGCAGTTTAGGGGGCAATGGGTATGGCTACACCTTC.

This chain links TRBV29-1 with TRBJ1-1, with D possibly matching TRBD1 (5 bases). The CDR3 is 11 amino acids. Per germline, CDR1 SQVTM and CDR2 ANQGSEA. Trimming removed 8 bases at V and 5 bases at J, with 12 bases between. The CDR3 sequence is CSLYEGTEAFF. The CDR3 nucleotides read TGCAGCCTGTACGAGGGGACTGAAGCTTTCTTT. Full variable domain (rest looked up from reference TRBV29-1 and TRBJ1-1): SAVISQKPSRDICQRGTSLTIQCQVDSQVTMMFWYRQQPGQSLTLIATANQGSEATYESGFVIDKFPISRPNLTFSTLTVSNMSPEDSSIYLCSLYEGTEAFFGQGTRLTVV.

The chain links TRBV6-4 to TRBJ1-2; D ambiguous. Germline loops: CDR1 MRHNA, CDR2 SNTAGT. The CDR3 loop spans 15 amino acids. V was pared by 6 bases and J by 2 bases, with 16 bases between. The CDR3, as DNA: TGTGCCAGCAGCAACTCAGGCAAAGCGAACTATGGCTACACCTTC. It is translated as CASSNSGKANYGYTF.

This chain connects TRBV28 to TRBJ1-2, with TRBD1 identical over 7 bases. The V gene end was trimmed by 3 bases and the J gene end by 4 bases; junction bases not matched to a gene: 5. This CDR3 is 14 amino acids long. The germline CDR1 and CDR2 sequences are MDHEN and SYDVKM. The CDR3 loop is CASSLPGTVYGYTF. For the CDR3, the DNA is TGTGCCAGCAGTTTGCCCGGGACAGTCTATGGCTACACCTTC.